This T cell receptor (beta chain) was identified in a study of control samples from healthy donors and cancer patients. Germline V gene data show CDR1 as MDHEN and CDR2 as SYDVKM. This CDR3 contains 17 residues. Between the trimmed V and J ends, which lost 7 bases and 3 bases, there was a span of 24 bases. Only in-frame clones appear in the TCRdb table, and some are missing; sequencing was by immunoSEQ multiplex PCR. In the table there are about 180,000 clones, around 90% of which are singletons. This clonotype was obtained from a young man in good health. The sequenced sample consisted of blood. The rearrangement uses TRBV28 and TRBJ1-2; maybe TRBD1 (5 bases). CDR3 in amino acids: CASNRGVKGPRDYGYTF. CDR3 bases: TGTGCCAGCAATCGGGGGGTGAAAGGGCCTCGGGACTATGGCTACACCTTC.